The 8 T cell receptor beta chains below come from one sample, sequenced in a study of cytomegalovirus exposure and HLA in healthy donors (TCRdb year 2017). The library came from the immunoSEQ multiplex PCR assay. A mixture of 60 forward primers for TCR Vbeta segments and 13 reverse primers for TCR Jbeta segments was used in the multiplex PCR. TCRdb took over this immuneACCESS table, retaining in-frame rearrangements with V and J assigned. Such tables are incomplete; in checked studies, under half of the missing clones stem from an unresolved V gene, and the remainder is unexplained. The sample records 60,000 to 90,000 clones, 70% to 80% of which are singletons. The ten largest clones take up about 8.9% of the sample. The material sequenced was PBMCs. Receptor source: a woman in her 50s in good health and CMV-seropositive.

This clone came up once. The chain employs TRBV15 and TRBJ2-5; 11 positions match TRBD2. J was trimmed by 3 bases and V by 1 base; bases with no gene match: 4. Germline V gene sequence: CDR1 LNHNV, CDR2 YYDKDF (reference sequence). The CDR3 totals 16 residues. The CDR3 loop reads CATSRVPLAGEETQYF. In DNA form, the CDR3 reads TGTGCCACCAGCAGAGTGCCACTAGCGGGGGAAGAGACCCAGTACTTC.

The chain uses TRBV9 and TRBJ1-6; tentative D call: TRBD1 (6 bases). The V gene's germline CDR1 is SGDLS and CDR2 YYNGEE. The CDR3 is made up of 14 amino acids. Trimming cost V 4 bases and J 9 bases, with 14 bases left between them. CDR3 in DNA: TGTGCCAGCAGCCCGCGACAGGAAGGTTCACCCCTCCACTTT. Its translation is CASSPRQEGSPLHF. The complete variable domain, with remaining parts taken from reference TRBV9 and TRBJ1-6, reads DSGVTQTPKHLITATGQRVTLRCSPRSGDLSVYWYQQSLDQGLQFLIQYYNGEERAKGNILERFSAQQFPDLHSELNLSSLELGDSALYFCASSPRQEGSPLHFGNGTRLTVT.

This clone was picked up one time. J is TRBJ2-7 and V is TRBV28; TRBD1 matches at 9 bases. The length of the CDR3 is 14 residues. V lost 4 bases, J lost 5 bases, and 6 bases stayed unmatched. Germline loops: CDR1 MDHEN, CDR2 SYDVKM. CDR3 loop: CASSYRDRVHEQYF. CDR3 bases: TGTGCCAGCAGTTACCGGGACAGGGTCCACGAGCAGTACTTC.

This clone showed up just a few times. The CDR3 sequence is CASSGREGRSSYEQYF. The DNA for the CDR3 is TGTGCCAGCAGTGGGCGGGAGGGACGTAGCTCCTACGAGCAGTACTTC. This rearrangement joins TRBV2 to TRBJ2-7; TRBD2 matches 9 bases. The V gene's germline CDR1 is SNHLY and CDR2 FYNNEI. There are 16 residues in the CDR3. Trimming removed 4 bases from V and 0 bases from J; junction bases left unmatched: 7.

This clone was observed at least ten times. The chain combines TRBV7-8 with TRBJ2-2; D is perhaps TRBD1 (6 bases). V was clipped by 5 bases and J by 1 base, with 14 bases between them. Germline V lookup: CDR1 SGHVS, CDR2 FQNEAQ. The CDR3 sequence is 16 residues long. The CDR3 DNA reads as TGTGCCAGCAGCGAACAGGGACGGTTGAACACCGGGGAGCTGTTTTTT. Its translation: CASSEQGRLNTGELFF.

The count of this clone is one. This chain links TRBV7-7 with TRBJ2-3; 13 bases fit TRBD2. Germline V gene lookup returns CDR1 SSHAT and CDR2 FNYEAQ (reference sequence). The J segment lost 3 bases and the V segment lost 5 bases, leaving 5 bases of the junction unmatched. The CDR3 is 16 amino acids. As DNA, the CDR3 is TGTGCCAGCAGCATGGGACTAGCGGGGACTACAGATACGCAGTATTTT. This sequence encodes CASSMGLAGTTDTQYF.

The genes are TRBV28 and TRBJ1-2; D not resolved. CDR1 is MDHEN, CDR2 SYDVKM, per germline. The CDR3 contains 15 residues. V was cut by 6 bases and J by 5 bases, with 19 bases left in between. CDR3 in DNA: TGTGCCAGCAGCCCCCTTAGCCCAGAATATTATGGCTACACCTTC. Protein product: CASSPLSPEYYGYTF.

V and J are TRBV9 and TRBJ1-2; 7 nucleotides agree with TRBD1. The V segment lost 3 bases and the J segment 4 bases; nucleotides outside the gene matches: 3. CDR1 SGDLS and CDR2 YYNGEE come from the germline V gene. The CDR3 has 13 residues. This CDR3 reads CASSAGQSYGYTF. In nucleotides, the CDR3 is TGTGCCAGCAGCGCGGGACAGTCCTATGGCTACACCTTC. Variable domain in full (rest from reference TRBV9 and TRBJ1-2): DSGVTQTPKHLITATGQRVTLRCSPRSGDLSVYWYQQSLDQGLQFLIQYYNGEERAKGNILERFSAQQFPDLHSELNLSSLELGDSALYFCASSAGQSYGYTFGSGTRLTVV.